This record covers a single T cell receptor (beta chain). Per the germline V gene, CDR1 is MNHEY and CDR2 is SMNVEV (reference sequence). This CDR3 comprises 14 residues. The V and J ends lost 6 bases and 3 bases respectively, with 12 bases between them. This entry is derived from a study of blood T cell repertoires in COVID-19. The method was immunoSEQ multiplex PCR; TCRdb's version includes in-frame clones alone and lacks a portion of them. The data show 350,000 to 450,000 clones, over 75% seen once. The chain recombines TRBV27 with TRBJ1-5; tentative D call: TRBD1 (5 bases). This sequence originates from a woman aged 55-70 years with COVID-19, enrolled during active disease. The sample comprised peripheral blood. The chain's CDR3 is CASRPGLNNQPQHF. The DNA for the CDR3 is TGTGCCAGCAGGCCGGGACTCAACAATCAGCCCCAGCATTTT.